The 32 T cell receptor beta chains given below trace back to one sample, sequenced in a study of T cells in Graves' hyperthyroidism and ophthalmopathy. The TCR beta CDR3 regions underwent amplification using RNA transcripts as the source. In the first-round RT-PCR of the TCR CDR3, the HTBI primer set was used. TCRdb passed the multiplex PCR reads through MiXCR, listing each CDR3 protein once. This sample has around 240,000 distinct CDR3 sequences, with less than 20% found just once. Sequencing was carried out using blood. The source is a woman younger than 30 with Graves' ophthalmopathy.

There are many counts of this clonotype. V usage is TRBV9 and J usage is TRBJ1-4, with 7 bases that match TRBD1. The length of the CDR3 is 15 residues. Losses at the gene ends were 6 bases for V and 3 bases for J; bases not matched to a gene: 8. CDR1 SGDLS and CDR2 YYNGEE come from the germline V gene. The CDR3 is CASTAGGEANEKLFF. CDR3 DNA sequence: TGTGCCAGCACCGCAGGGGGGGAGGCTAATGAAAAACTGTTTTTT.

This clonotype was counted at least ten times. This rearrangement joins TRBV7-9 to TRBJ2-5, with TRBD2 matching over 8 bases. Trimming took 6 bases from V and 4 from J; bases not matched to a gene: 16. The germline gives CDR1 SEHNR, CDR2 FQNEAQ (reference sequence). CDR3 length equals 17 residues. The CDR3 here is CASSHPRGAGVGETQYF. As DNA, the CDR3 is TGTGCCAGCAGTCACCCCCGGGGAGCGGGAGTTGGAGAGACCCAGTACTTC.

For this clonotype: Germline is not matched at one junction end, which may reflect a read error. The genes are TRBV12-3 or TRBV12-4 and TRBJ1-1, with D tentatively TRBD1 (6 bases). This CDR3 has 14 amino acids. CDR3 coding DNA: TGTGCTAGCAGTCGGCAGGGGCTGAACACTGACGCTTTCTTT. Translated: CASSRQGLNTDAFF.

This clonotype has only one observation. The chain has TRBV7-2 and TRBJ1-2; 9 positions agree with TRBD1. Germline V gene lookup returns CDR1 SGHTA and CDR2 FQGNSA. CDR3 length equals 16 residues. V trimming: 1 base; J trimming: 8 bases; junction bases outside the gene matches: 11. CDR3 loop: CASSLGQQGARHGYTF. DNA of the CDR3: TGTGCCAGCAGCTTAGGTCAACAGGGGGCCCGCCACGGCTACACCTTC.

This clonotype was seen at least ten times. This sequence joins TRBV6-5 and TRBJ2-1, with D perhaps being TRBD1 or TRBD2 (5 bases each). V lost 0 bases, J lost 9 bases, and 15 bases lay in between. The CDR3 is 15 amino acids. Germline CDR1 and CDR2: MNHEY and SVGAGI. The CDR3 sequence is CASSYSREGLAEQFF. For the CDR3, the DNA is TGTGCCAGCAGTTACTCGAGAGAGGGGCTGGCTGAGCAGTTCTTC.

This clonotype was picked up many times. The genes are TRBV27 and TRBJ1-1; D uncertain. Trimming took off 0 bases at V and 8 bases at J, with 13 bases between the two ends. The germline CDR1 and CDR2 sequences are MNHEY and SMNVEV (reference sequence). CDR3 size: 14 residues. CDR3 coding DNA: TGTGCCAGCAGTTTATCGAGTAGGAACTTGGAAGCTTTCTTT. This sequence encodes CASSLSSRNLEAFF.

The V and J genes are TRBV27 and TRBJ2-7; weak D call: TRBD2 (7 bases). V was clipped by 4 bases and J by 5 bases, with 15 bases between them. The CDR3 extends over 14 amino acids. CDR1 and CDR2 from the germline V gene are MNHEY and SMNVEV (reference sequence). The CDR3 loop is CASSSTRGGDEQYF. CDR3 nucleotides: TGTGCCAGCAGTTCGACTAGAGGGGGGGACGAGCAGTACTTC.

At least ten counts were recorded for this clonotype. The rearrangement uses TRBV27 and TRBJ1-4; D ambiguous. Germline values: CDR1 MNHEY, CDR2 SMNVEV (reference sequence). The CDR3 contains 14 residues. Trimming took 2 bases from V and 7 from J, leaving 11 bases between them. This CDR3 is CASSLGQSSEKLFF. For the CDR3, the DNA is TGTGCCAGCAGTTTAGGGCAGAGCAGTGAAAAACTGTTTTTT.

This clonotype came up a few times. V usage is TRBV7-6 and J usage is TRBJ2-1, with 7 bases identical to TRBD2. V was pared by 5 bases and J by 6 bases, with 4 bases of the junction left unmatched. The CDR3 extends over 13 amino acids. Germline V gene lookup returns CDR1 SGHVS and CDR2 FNYEAQ. In nucleotides, the CDR3 is TGTGCCAGCAGCACCTGGGAGGGCAATGAGCAGTTCTTC. It encodes CASSTWEGNEQFF.

This clonotype was observed a handful of times. V and J are TRBV19 and TRBJ1-2, with a weak D call TRBD1 (6 bases). The germline V gene encodes CDR1 LNHDA and CDR2 SQIVND (reference sequence). The CDR3 covers 13 residues. V was trimmed by 3 bases and J by 6 bases, leaving 11 bases between them. The CDR3 loop is CASSIRAGDGYTF. DNA for the CDR3: TGTGCCAGTAGTATTCGGGCAGGGGATGGCTACACCTTC.

This clonotype has ten or more counts. The rearrangement joins TRBV20-1 to TRBJ2-3; D gene uncertain. CDR3 length equals 13 residues. In germline, CDR1 is DFQATT, CDR2 SNEGSKA (reference sequence). Trimming shortened V by 1 base and J by 7 bases, and 12 bases separated the two germline ends. Here the CDR3 reads CSARAVTWNTQYF. CDR3 bases: TGCAGTGCTAGAGCGGTTACGTGGAATACGCAGTATTTT.

This rearrangement joins TRBV5-4 to TRBJ2-5, with TRBD2 matching 10 bases. CDR3 size: 16 residues. In germline, CDR1 is SGHNT, CDR2 YYREEE (reference sequence). The J segment lost 5 bases and the V segment lost 3 bases, leaving 10 bases of the junction unmatched. The CDR3 DNA reads as TGTGCCAGCAGCTCCGGGGAGCGGGAGGGCCGGGAGACCCAGTACTTC. This sequence encodes CASSSGEREGRETQYF. Full variable domain (missing parts from reference TRBV5-4 and TRBJ2-5): ETGVTQSPTHLIKTRGQQVTLRCSSQSGHNTVSWYQQALGQGPQFIFQYYREEENGRGNFPPRFSGLQFPNYSSELNVNALELDDSALYLCASSSGEREGRETQYFGPGTRLLVL.

The rearrangement links TRBV29-1 to TRBJ2-1, with 10 bases fitting TRBD1. Per germline, CDR1 SQVTM and CDR2 ANQGSEA. CDR3 size: 13 residues. V lost 6 bases to trimming and J lost 6 bases; unmatched junction nucleotides: 5. This CDR3 is CSVTGGGSNEQFF. CDR3 nucleotides: TGCAGCGTGACAGGGGGCGGTTCCAATGAGCAGTTCTTC.

This clonotype showed up many times. This rearrangement joins TRBV18 to TRBJ2-1, with TRBD1 matching over 8 bases. The germline gives CDR1 KGHSH, CDR2 LQKENI. Trimming took 1 base from V and 4 from J; bases not matched to a gene: 9. The CDR3 extends over 17 amino acids. DNA for the CDR3: TGTGCCAGCTCACCACGAGGACAGGGAAGGGGATACAATGAGCAGTTCTTC. Encoded protein: CASSPRGQGRGYNEQFF.

This clonotype was observed many times. This chain connects TRBV11-2 to TRBJ2-1, with D uncertain. V was pared by 7 bases and J by 9 bases, with 10 bases between. The germline V gene encodes CDR1 SGHAT and CDR2 FQNNGV. The CDR3 consists of 11 residues. CDR3 sequence (DNA): TGTGCCAGCACTCTAGGCGGTGAGCAGTTCTTC. Protein product: CASTLGGEQFF.

There are many counts of this clonotype. The chain joins TRBV20-1 to TRBJ1-6; D is unclear. CDR1 DFQATT and CDR2 SNEGSKA come from the germline V gene (reference sequence). Trimming took off 2 bases at V and 6 bases at J, with 17 bases between the two ends. This CDR3 is built from 16 residues. CDR3 protein: CSARPQARVTNSPLHF. As DNA, the CDR3 is TGCAGTGCTAGACCCCAGGCAAGGGTAACTAATTCACCCCTCCACTTT.

This clonotype was recorded many times. V and J are TRBV5-1 and TRBJ2-1; the D gene is possibly TRBD2 (6 bases). V was cut by 1 base and J by 4 bases, with 9 bases left in between. This CDR3 has 14 residues. Per the germline V gene, CDR1 is SGHRS and CDR2 is YFSETQ. The CDR3 coding sequence is TGCGCCAGCAGCTTGTTGGGGGGATACAATGAGCAGTTCTTC. This sequence encodes CASSLLGGYNEQFF.

This clonotype was seen a few times. J is TRBJ1-6 and V is TRBV10-3, with D possibly TRBD1 on 5 matching bases. Trimming pared 2 bases from V and 0 bases from J, leaving 5 bases between. From germline, CDR1 is ENHRY and CDR2 SYGVKD. This CDR3 is 15 amino acids long. CDR3 protein: CAISEDSSYNSPLHF. The CDR3 region has the DNA TGTGCCATCAGTGAGGACAGCTCCTATAATTCACCCCTCCACTTT.

This clonotype was detected a few times. This chain connects TRBV5-5 to TRBJ1-1, with D possibly TRBD1 on 6 matching bases. This CDR3 comprises 18 residues. Trimming removed 0 bases from V and 4 bases from J, with 22 bases in between. CDR1 is SGHKS and CDR2 is YYEKEE in the germline V gene (reference sequence). The DNA for the CDR3 is TGTGCCAGCAGCTTGGGGGGGCGAATACTAAGGGATGGCACTGAAGCTTTCTTT. Amino acid sequence: CASSLGGRILRDGTEAFF.

This clonotype was observed at least ten times. The rearrangement joins TRBV5-6 to TRBJ1-2; weak D call: TRBD1 (5 bases). The CDR3 sequence is 13 residues long. Trimming took 6 bases from V and 4 from J, leaving 13 bases between them. Germline V CDR1 and CDR2: SGHDT, YYEEEE. The CDR3 protein is CASTSGHSYGYTF. The CDR3 region has the DNA TGTGCCAGCACCTCAGGGCACTCCTATGGCTACACCTTC. The variable domain in full, completed from reference TRBV5-6 and TRBJ1-2, reads DAGVTQSPTHLIKTRGQQVTLRCSPKSGHDTVSWYQQALGQGPQFIFQYYEEEERQRGNFPDRFSGHQFPNYSSELNVNALLLGDSALYLCASTSGHSYGYTFGSGTRLTVV.

Points on this clonotype: The conserved phenylalanine or tryptophan is not found at the CDR3 terminus, so this likely reflects a read error. The V and J genes are TRBV19 and TRBJ1-5, with D perhaps matching TRBD1 (6 bases). Trimming stripped 10 bases from V and 5 bases from J, with 18 bases between. CDR3 size: 14 residues. The germline CDR1 and CDR2 sequences are LNHDA and SQIVND (reference sequence). CDR3 DNA: TGTGCCATTACCTGGTCCAGGGGCCATCAGCCCCAGCATCTT. It specifies CAITWSRGHQPQHL.

A note on this clonotype: This may stem from a read error, because a much larger clone lies one nucleotide away. The rearrangement links TRBV5-1 to TRBJ2-3; 13 nucleotides line up with TRBD2. V trimming: 7 bases; J trimming: 0 bases; junction bases outside the gene matches: 5. CDR1 is SGHRS, CDR2 YFSETQ, per germline. This CDR3 has 16 residues. The CDR3 loop reads CASGGLAGASTDTQYF. The CDR3 nucleotides read TGCGCCAGCGGCGGACTAGCGGGGGCGAGCACAGATACGCAGTATTTT.

This clonotype has a count of ten or more. The chain couples TRBV28 to TRBJ2-7; D is uncertain. Per the germline V gene, CDR1 is MDHEN and CDR2 is SYDVKM. V was trimmed by 2 bases and J by 3 bases, leaving 11 bases between them. CDR3 size: 14 residues. The CDR3, as DNA: TGTGCCAGCAGTTTAGTAGGAATTAACTACGAGCAGTACTTC. Protein sequence: CASSLVGINYEQYF.

This clonotype has a single count. Since a much larger clone is just one base distant, this may be a read error. The chain joins TRBV11-2 to TRBJ2-1, with D perhaps being TRBD1 or TRBD2 (6 bases each). CDR3 length equals 13 residues. The germline V gene encodes CDR1 SGHAT and CDR2 FQNNGV. CDR3 DNA: TGTGCCAGCAGCTTATCCCGGACTGGGGGGCAGTGCTTC. It translates to CASSLSRTGGQCF.

This clonotype was seen repeatedly, ten times or more. The chain has TRBV12-3 or TRBV12-4 and TRBJ1-1; 7 bases align to TRBD1. This CDR3 is built from 14 residues. With V trimmed by 5 bases and J by 4 bases, 7 bases remained unmatched. CDR3 loop: CASSTGDWGTEAFF. CDR3 nucleotides: TGTGCCAGCAGTACAGGGGATTGGGGCACTGAAGCTTTCTTT.

This clonotype occurred once. With a much larger clone just one base away, this may be a read error. The chain recombines TRBV19 with TRBJ1-5, with 7 positions matching TRBD1. The CDR3 has 15 amino acids. Germline-derived CDR1 and CDR2 are LNHDA and SQIVND (reference sequence). The trim removed 4 bases at V and 0 bases at J, leaving 3 bases unmatched. In DNA form, the CDR3 reads TGTGCCAGTAGTACCCAGGGGGTTAGCAATCAGCCCCAGCATTTT. Amino acids: CASSTQGVSNQPQHF.

The table lists this clonotype with many counts. This rearrangement joins TRBV28 to TRBJ1-1; D unclear. V gave up 6 bases and J gave up 0 bases, with 5 bases separating them. The length of the CDR3 is 12 residues. Germline lookup yields CDR1 MDHEN and CDR2 SYDVKM. CDR3: CASRRLNTEAFF. CDR3 nucleotide sequence: TGTGCCAGCAGACGTCTGAACACTGAAGCTTTCTTT.

This clonotype was seen many times. This chain joins TRBV20-1 and TRBJ2-7; D perhaps matches TRBD1 (5 bases). This CDR3 is 13 amino acids long. The germline gives CDR1 DFQATT, CDR2 SNEGSKA (reference sequence). The V end was cut by 3 bases, the J end by 0 bases, with 9 bases between. CDR3 nucleotides: TGCAGTGCTAGGGACACCCGCTCCTACGAGCAGTACTTC. Its translation: CSARDTRSYEQYF.

V usage is TRBV4-1 and J usage is TRBJ1-2; TRBD1 matches at 10 bases. With V trimmed by 4 bases and J by 4 bases, 12 bases remained unmatched. The CDR3 covers 17 residues. In germline, CDR1 is MGHRA, CDR2 YSYEKL. The CDR3 sequence is CASSLRSGTGDGYGYTF. CDR3 DNA: TGCGCCAGCAGCCTACGTTCCGGGACAGGGGACGGCTATGGCTACACCTTC.

This clonotype was counted at least ten times. V gene TRBV6-1 combines with J gene TRBJ1-2; D uncertain. V was clipped by 0 bases and J by 2 bases, with 7 bases between them. Germline assignment: CDR1 MNHNS and CDR2 SASEGT. The CDR3 is 14 residues long. The CDR3: CASSEARNNYGYTF. CDR3 bases: TGTGCCAGCAGTGAAGCGCGCAACAACTATGGCTACACCTTC.

This clonotype was detected many times. The rearrangement uses TRBV12-3 or TRBV12-4 and TRBJ2-3, with D unresolved. The CDR3 covers 13 residues. V lost 2 bases, J lost 2 bases, and 5 bases lay in between. For the CDR3, the DNA is TGTGCCAGCAGTTTATTAAACACAGATACGCAGTATTTT. Translated: CASSLLNTDTQYF.

This clonotype was counted ten times or more. The J gene is TRBJ1-2, the V gene TRBV28; 8 bases align to TRBD1. In germline, CDR1 is MDHEN, CDR2 SYDVKM. Trimming cost V 4 bases and J 4 bases; bases outside gene matches: 5. The length of the CDR3 is 14 residues. CDR3 in amino acids: CASSSGGTIYGYTF. The CDR3 DNA follows: TGTGCCAGCAGTTCAGGGGGCACTATCTATGGCTACACCTTC.